This TCR beta chain was captured in a study of T cells expressing NK-cell markers. TCRdb re-called the 5' RACE reads and gives one entry per CDR3 protein, without DNA. This sample's table has about 260,000 distinct CDR3 sequences. The CDR3 has 17 amino acids. Looked up from germline, CDR1 is DFQATT and CDR2 is SNEGSKA (reference sequence). This receptor was obtained from a man aged 18 to 29 in good health. This sequence joins TRBV20-1 and TRBJ2-1; the TCRdb D gene call, TRBD2, has no DNA to confirm it. The sequencing input was blood T cells: a sorted CD56 or NKG2C T cell subset, CD4+ or CD8+ T cells, or bulk PBMC T cells (not recorded which). CDR3 amino acids: CSARAQKLAGVWDEQFF.